The 31 T cell receptor beta chains below all came from one sample that was sequenced in a study of blood T cells in healthy people across ages. Sample-barcoded 5' priming and a J-beta primer mix drove a second PCR of 7 to 11 cycles. TCRdb called the 5' RACE reads again in MiXCR, with one record for every CDR3 protein. The repertoire holds more than 1,400,000 distinct CDR3 sequences, about 40% seen once, with 7.9% in the top ten. Sequencing was carried out using blood. The receptors come from a woman younger than 35 in good health.

The chain combines TRBV3-1 with TRBJ2-5; the match to TRBD2 covers 11 bases. The V segment lost 4 bases and the J segment 1 base; nucleotides outside the gene matches: 5. Looked up from germline, CDR1 is LGHDT and CDR2 is YNNKEL (reference sequence). The CDR3 loop spans 16 amino acids. This CDR3 is CASSPLAGGFQETQYF. CDR3 nucleotides: TGTGCCAGCAGCCCTCTAGCGGGGGGCTTCCAAGAGACCCAGTACTTC.

In its sample, this clonotype was seen a few times. The CDR3: CASSLWAGTATNEKLFF. DNA for the CDR3: TGTGCCAGCAGCTTATGGGCGGGCACTGCAACTAATGAAAAACTGTTTTTT. The rearrangement joins TRBV7-2 to TRBJ1-4; D uncertain. Germline V gene sequence: CDR1 SGHTA, CDR2 FQGNSA. The CDR3 totals 17 residues. V lost 2 bases and J lost 0, with 13 bases in between.

The J gene is TRBJ1-2, the V gene TRBV5-6; D not resolved. The germline V and J ends were trimmed by 7 bases and 6 bases, with 10 bases remaining between them. Germline CDR1 SGHDT, CDR2 YYEEEE. This CDR3 contains 11 residues. This CDR3 reads CASEGIHGYTF. The DNA for the CDR3 is TGTGCCAGCGAGGGTATCCATGGCTACACCTTC.

This clonotype was observed a handful of times. The chain couples TRBV4-1 to TRBJ1-6; 7 bases align to TRBD1. The CDR3 runs 15 residues. In germline, CDR1 is MGHRA, CDR2 YSYEKL. The ends lost 4 bases at V and 9 bases at J; junction bases unmatched: 9. CDR3 loop: CASSPREGQSSPLHF. CDR3 DNA: TGCGCCAGCAGCCCCCGAGAGGGACAGAGTTCACCCCTCCACTTT.

The rearrangement links TRBV12-3 or TRBV12-4 to TRBJ2-6; D is possibly TRBD1 or TRBD2 (5 bases each). The CDR3 has 14 residues. The V end was cut by 10 bases, the J end by 6 bases, with 16 bases between. The CDR3 loop is CATKRGSVANVLTF. For the CDR3, the DNA is TGTGCCACAAAGAGGGGATCGGTGGCCAACGTCCTGACTTTC.

This clonotype turned up a few times. The J gene is TRBJ1-1, the V gene TRBV5-1; TRBD1 aligns across 7 bases. The V gene's germline CDR1 is SGHRS and CDR2 YFSETQ. This CDR3 spans 16 amino acids. V dropped 5 bases and J dropped 1; count of bases not matched to a gene: 11. CDR3 DNA: TGCGCCAGCAGAAAGGGGGTGGACAGGCCGAACACTGAAGCTTTCTTT. It translates to CASRKGVDRPNTEAFF.

This sequence joins TRBV12-3 or TRBV12-4 and TRBJ2-3; the match to TRBD1 covers 12 bases. The length of the CDR3 is 18 residues. Unmatched junction bases numbered 14, after V lost 6 bases and J lost 4 bases. CDR3 nucleotide sequence: TGTGCCAGCAGCTATGATGCCGGGACAGGGGGCTTCTCAGATACGCAGTATTTT. It specifies CASSYDAGTGGFSDTQYF.

The chain joins TRBV6-6 to TRBJ1-5; D ambiguous. Germline-derived CDR1 and CDR2 are MNHNY and SVGAGI (reference sequence). Trimming took off 3 bases at V and 4 bases at J, with 7 bases between the two ends. The CDR3 is 13 residues long. The DNA of the CDR3 is TGTGCCAGCAGTTATCCCCCAAATCAGCCCCAGCATTTT. As protein: CASSYPPNQPQHF.

The CDR3 loop reads CASSQDELDQETQYF. CDR3 DNA sequence: TGCGCCAGCAGCCAAGATGAGCTGGACCAAGAGACCCAGTACTTC. The chain uses TRBV4-1 and TRBJ2-5; the D is unclear. CDR1 and CDR2 (germline): MGHRA, YSYEKL. Trimming left V 0 bases short and J 0 bases short, with 8 bases between. This CDR3 comprises 15 residues.

This clonotype appeared a few times. The CDR3 nucleotides are TGCGCCAGCAGCCAGATGGCGCCGGGGATGAACACTGAAGCTTTCTTT. Protein sequence: CASSQMAPGMNTEAFF. The chain couples TRBV4-1 to TRBJ1-1; D is uncertain. V was shortened by 3 bases and J by 0 bases, with 14 bases between the two germline ends. The CDR3 totals 16 residues. Germline V gives CDR1 MGHRA, CDR2 YSYEKL.

This chain uses TRBV6-6 with TRBJ2-5; 9 bases line up with TRBD2. This CDR3 is 14 amino acids long. In germline, CDR1 is MNHNY, CDR2 SVGAGI (reference sequence). Unmatched junction bases numbered 6, after V lost 6 bases and J lost 4 bases. CDR3 DNA: TGTGCCAGCAGATCGACAGCGGGAGGAGAGACCCAGTACTTC. It translates to CASRSTAGGETQYF.

The chain has TRBV7-2 and TRBJ2-4; D possibly matches TRBD1 or TRBD2 (5 bases each). The last part of the DNA fits TRBJ2-5 better; the J call may be wrong. There are 15 residues in the CDR3. Germline V gene sequence: CDR1 SGHTA, CDR2 FQGNSA. The CDR3 region is CASSLEGTRQETQYF. The CDR3 DNA reads as TGTGCCAGCAGCTTAGAGGGGACCCGACAAGAGACCCAGTACTTC.

In this sample, this clonotype turned up many times. The chain combines TRBV4-1 with TRBJ2-5; TRBD2 aligns across 8 bases. Trimming removed 0 bases from V and 5 bases from J; junction bases left unmatched: 8. CDR3 length equals 16 residues. CDR1 and CDR2 (germline): MGHRA, YSYEKL. CDR3 nucleotides: TGCGCCAGCAGCCAAGATATAGGAGGACTAGCTGAGACCCAGTACTTC. It yields the protein CASSQDIGGLAETQYF.

The chain couples TRBV19 to TRBJ1-5; tentative D call: TRBD1 (6 bases). The CDR3 contains 15 residues. V was cut by 3 bases and J by 4 bases, with 13 bases left in between. The germline V gene has CDR1 LNHDA and CDR2 SQIVND (reference sequence). This CDR3 is CASSISGTPNQPQHF. The CDR3 DNA reads TGTGCCAGTAGTATTTCCGGGACACCTAATCAGCCCCAGCATTTT.

This chain joins TRBV2 and TRBJ1-3; tentatively, D is TRBD1 (5 bases). The germline V gene has CDR1 SNHLY and CDR2 FYNNEI. Trimming took off 3 bases at V and 3 bases at J, with 15 bases between the two ends. This CDR3 region has 16 residues. CDR3 amino acids: CASSDSRGGSGNTIYF. The CDR3 DNA is TGTGCCAGCAGTGATTCGCGGGGGGGGAGTGGAAACACCATATATTTT.

This clonotype was counted a few times. V gene TRBV5-1 combines with J gene TRBJ2-3, with TRBD2 matching 10 bases. The CDR3 runs to 16 residues. Trimming removed 4 bases from V and 0 bases from J; junction bases left unmatched: 5. CDR1 and CDR2 (germline): SGHRS, YFSETQ. The CDR3, as DNA: TGCGCCAGCAGCAGGACTAGCGGACCCAGCACAGATACGCAGTATTTT. As protein: CASSRTSGPSTDTQYF.

This rearrangement joins TRBV5-1 to TRBJ1-1; D is undetermined. Germline V gene data show CDR1 as SGHRS and CDR2 as YFSETQ. The CDR3 has 16 residues. V was cut by 4 bases and J by 2 bases, with 18 bases left in between. Here the CDR3 reads CASSPPLSADNTEAFF. CDR3 sequence (DNA): TGCGCCAGCAGCCCCCCCCTTTCGGCAGATAACACTGAAGCTTTCTTT.

This clonotype was picked up a small number of times. V gene TRBV30 combines with J gene TRBJ2-7, with 8 bases matching TRBD1. The V gene end was trimmed by 5 bases and the J gene end by 0 bases; junction bases not matched to a gene: 3. The CDR3 has 13 residues. Looked up from germline, CDR1 is GTSNPN and CDR2 is SVGIG (reference sequence). CDR3 sequence (DNA): TGTGCCTGGGACAGGGGTCCCTCCTACGAGCAGTACTTC. This sequence encodes CAWDRGPSYEQYF.

This clonotype has only a few counts. The chain employs TRBV30 and TRBJ2-1, with 12 bases aligning to TRBD2. Germline CDR1 and CDR2: GTSNPN and SVGIG (reference sequence). V gave up 3 bases and J gave up 10 bases; unmatched junction bases: 1. This CDR3 has 12 amino acids. Here the CDR3 reads CAWRGLAGEQFF. In DNA, the CDR3 is TGTGCCTGGAGAGGACTAGCGGGAGAGCAGTTCTTC.

The rearrangement uses TRBV5-1 and TRBJ1-2, with unresolved D. The germline gives CDR1 SGHRS, CDR2 YFSETQ. With 7 bases removed from V and 7 bases from J, the gap between germline ends came to 20 bases. The CDR3 is 14 amino acids. The CDR3 bases are TGCGCCAGCTCACTCGGAGGGAAGGGAGGTGGCTACACCTTC. Translating it yields CASSLGGKGGGYTF.

V usage is TRBV29-1 and J usage is TRBJ1-1; D remains unclear. V gave up 4 bases and J gave up 0 bases, with 18 bases separating them. Germline-derived CDR1 and CDR2 are SQVTM and ANQGSEA. This CDR3 is built from 16 residues. The CDR3 loop reads CSVARPTDGLNTEAFF. The CDR3 bases are TGCAGCGTTGCTCGACCCACTGACGGCTTGAACACTGAAGCTTTCTTT.

This clonotype was counted only a few times. The chain links TRBV10-3 to TRBJ1-1; D is undetermined. Germline-derived CDR1 and CDR2 are ENHRY and SYGVKD. V shed 7 bases and J shed 0 bases, with 9 bases lying between them. This CDR3 has 13 amino acids. CDR3 sequence: CAITDGMNTEAFF. The CDR3 nucleotides read TGTGCCATCACTGACGGAATGAACACTGAAGCTTTCTTT.

This clonotype has a handful of counts. The CDR3 is CASRTEYGGSTDTQYF. CDR3 in DNA: TGTGCCAGCAGGACCGAGTACGGGGGTAGCACAGATACGCAGTATTTT. The chain employs TRBV28 and TRBJ2-3; possibly TRBD2 for D (6 bases). Germline V gives CDR1 MDHEN, CDR2 SYDVKM. This CDR3 is 16 amino acids long. V was pared by 6 bases and J by 0 bases, with 16 bases between.

With respect to this clonotype: At one end the junction does not follow the germline gene, possibly because of a read error. The chain is built from TRBV7-2 and TRBJ2-1, with 9 positions matching TRBD1. From germline, CDR1 is SGHTA and CDR2 FQGNSA. This CDR3 comprises 16 residues. The CDR3 here is CACSMTGGGVYNEQFF. The CDR3 nucleotides read TGTGCCTGCAGCATGACAGGGGGGGGGGTTTACAATGAGCAGTTCTTC.

The chain is built from TRBV4-1 and TRBJ2-7; D is undetermined. Trimming stripped 1 base from V and 0 bases from J, with 16 bases between. The CDR3 runs to 17 residues. Germline V CDR1 and CDR2: MGHRA, YSYEKL. The CDR3 region is CASSQVLRRTSSYEQYF. The CDR3 DNA reads TGCGCCAGCAGCCAAGTCTTACGGAGAACCAGCTCCTACGAGCAGTACTTC.

This sequence joins TRBV7-6 and TRBJ1-4; 7 bases match TRBD1. The CDR3 has 14 residues. V was pared by 5 bases and J by 8 bases, with 8 bases of the junction left unmatched. CDR1 is SGHVS and CDR2 is FNYEAQ in the germline V gene. In DNA form, the CDR3 reads TGTGCCAGCAGCCAGGACAGGACTAGAGAAAAACTGTTTTTT. Its protein is CASSQDRTREKLFF.

Written as DNA, the CDR3 is TGTGCCAGCAGTTCCTACCTCACAGATACGCAGTATTTT. It specifies CASSSYLTDTQYF. The rearrangement joins TRBV27 to TRBJ2-3; no firm D call. Trimming removed 4 bases at V and 2 bases at J, with 7 bases between. CDR1 is MNHEY and CDR2 is SMNVEV in the germline V gene (reference sequence). The CDR3 has 13 amino acids.

The chain carries TRBV29-1 and TRBJ1-2; D gene unclear. Germline values: CDR1 SQVTM, CDR2 ANQGSEA. V was trimmed by 6 bases and J by 5 bases, leaving 16 bases between them. This CDR3 has 13 residues. The CDR3 DNA reads as TGCAGCGTCCCAAGGGCTCAGCCGTATGGCTACACCTTC. It translates to CSVPRAQPYGYTF.

The table lists this clonotype with a few counts. The chain is built from TRBV14 and TRBJ1-5, with D possibly matching TRBD1 (5 bases). Trimming took 5 bases from V and 3 from J, leaving 8 bases between them. The CDR3 runs to 13 residues. Germline V CDR1 and CDR2: SGHDN, FVKESK. The CDR3 sequence is CASSRGVNQPQHF. DNA of the CDR3: TGTGCCAGCAGCAGGGGCGTCAATCAGCCCCAGCATTTT.

This chain connects TRBV6-1 to TRBJ2-5; unclear D gene. There are 11 residues in the CDR3. Trimming stripped 6 bases from V and 11 bases from J, with 13 bases between. Germline CDR1 and CDR2: MNHNS and SASEGT. The CDR3 protein is CASRRLKEQYF. As DNA, the CDR3 is TGTGCCAGCAGGAGGCTGAAGGAGCAGTACTTC.

The chain carries TRBV20-1 and TRBJ2-3, with 7 nucleotides matching TRBD1. Germline-derived CDR1 and CDR2 are DFQATT and SNEGSKA (reference sequence). The CDR3 length is 14 residues. The ends lost 0 bases at V and 4 bases at J; junction bases unmatched: 4. CDR3 residues: CSARDEGGPDTQYF. For the CDR3, the DNA is TGCAGTGCTAGAGATGAAGGGGGCCCAGATACGCAGTATTTT.